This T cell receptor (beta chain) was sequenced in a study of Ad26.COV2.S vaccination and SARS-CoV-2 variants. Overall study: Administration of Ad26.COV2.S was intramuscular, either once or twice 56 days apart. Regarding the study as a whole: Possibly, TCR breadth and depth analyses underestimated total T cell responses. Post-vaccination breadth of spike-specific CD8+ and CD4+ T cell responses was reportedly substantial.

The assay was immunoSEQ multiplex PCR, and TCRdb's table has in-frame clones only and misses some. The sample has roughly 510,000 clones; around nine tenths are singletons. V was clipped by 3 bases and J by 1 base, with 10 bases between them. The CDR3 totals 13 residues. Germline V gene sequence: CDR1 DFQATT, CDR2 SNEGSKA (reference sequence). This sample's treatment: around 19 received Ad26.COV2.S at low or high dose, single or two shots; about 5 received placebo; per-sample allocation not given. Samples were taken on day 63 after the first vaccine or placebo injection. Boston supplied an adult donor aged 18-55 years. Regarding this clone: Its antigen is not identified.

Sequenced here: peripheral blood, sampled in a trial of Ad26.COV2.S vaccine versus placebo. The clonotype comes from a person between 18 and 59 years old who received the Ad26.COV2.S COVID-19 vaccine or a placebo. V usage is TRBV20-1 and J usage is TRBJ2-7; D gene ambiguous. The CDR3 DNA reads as TGCAGTGCTAGTGCCGACGTATCCTACGAGCAGTACTTC. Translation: CSASADVSYEQYF.